The sequence of this T cell receptor (beta chain) was determined in a study of regulatory T cells in long-lasting Graves disease. In the study overall: Persistent Graves' disease denoted over 5 years of antithyroid drugs plus positive TSH receptor antibodies.

CDR1 and CDR2 (germline): MNHEY, SMNVEV (reference sequence). This CDR3 is 15 amino acids long. Unmatched junction bases numbered 3, after V lost 3 bases and J lost 3 bases. This clonotype was detected many times. Its target is unknown. Described time point: persistent/refractory GD, antithyroid drugs over 5 years with positive TRAb. The authors made the TCR library using RNA they extracted from PBMCs. Diagnoses of Graves' disease were made by American Thyroid Association guidelines. The source of the patients was an endocrinology department in Xi'an, China. Study results and limitations: Under persistent disease, TRBV28, TRBJ1-2 and TRBJ2-5 were used preferentially.

Building of the TCR beta libraries involved iRepertoire HTBI primers and Arm-PCR of CDR3 regions. TCRdb processed the multiplex PCR reads anew with MiXCR; each CDR3 protein has one entry. The repertoire consists of 400,000 to 500,000 distinct CDR3 sequences, with roughly 21% occurring once and the leading ten covering roughly an eighth. The receptor's source is a female donor with Graves disease. This specimen was peripheral blood mononuclear cells (PBMCs), taken when the disease was refractory, from a patient treated with antithyroid drugs. The chain employs TRBV27 and TRBJ1-5; 9 nucleotides line up with TRBD1. CDR3 amino acids: CASSFGTGFNQPQHF. The CDR3 DNA reads as TGTGCCAGCAGTTTCGGGACAGGGTTCAATCAGCCCCAGCATTTT.